This T cell receptor beta chain was documented in a study of cytomegalovirus exposure and HLA in healthy donors. The PCR made use of 60 Vbeta and 13 Jbeta primers. The repertoire was sequenced with immunoSEQ multiplex PCR; TCRdb's copy has only in-frame clones and lacks some. The sample contains more than 95,000 clones, 78% of which appear only once. V lost 5 bases and J lost 2; bases outside the gene matches: 16. Germline V gene sequence: CDR1 PRHDT, CDR2 FYEKMQ (reference sequence). This CDR3 is built from 20 residues. The chain has TRBV13 and TRBJ1-6; 9 bases align to TRBD1. Source material: PBMCs. The origin of this receptor is a woman between 40 and 55 years old in good health and CMV-seronegative. The CDR3 is CASSPRGFPGTGPYNSPLHF. DNA of the CDR3: TGTGCCAGCAGCCCTAGGGGATTTCCCGGGACAGGGCCCTATAATTCACCCCTCCACTTT.